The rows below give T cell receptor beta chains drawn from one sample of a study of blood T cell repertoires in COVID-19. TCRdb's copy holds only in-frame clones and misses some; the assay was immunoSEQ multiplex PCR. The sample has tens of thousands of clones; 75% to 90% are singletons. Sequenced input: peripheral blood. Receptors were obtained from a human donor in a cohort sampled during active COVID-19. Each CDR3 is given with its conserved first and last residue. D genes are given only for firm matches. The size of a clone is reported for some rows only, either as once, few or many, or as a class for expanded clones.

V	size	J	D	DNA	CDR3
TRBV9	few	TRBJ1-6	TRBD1	TGTGCCAGCAGCAAAGGACAGGGCGGAAATTCACCCCTCCACTTT	CASSKGQGGNSPLHF
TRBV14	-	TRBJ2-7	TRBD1	TGTGCCAGCAGCCACGTCAAAAGAGGGACAGGGTTCCACGAGCAGTACTTC	CASSHVKRGTGFHEQYF
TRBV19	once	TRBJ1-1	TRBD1	TGTGCCAGTAGTTCAGGGACAGAGAACACTGAAGCTTTCTTT	CASSSGTENTEAFF
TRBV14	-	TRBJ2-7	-	TGTGCCAGCAGCCAAGAAGACAGGCGTCTCCAGTACTTC	CASSQEDRRLQYF
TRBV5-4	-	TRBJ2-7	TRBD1	TGTGCCAGCAGCTTCGACAGGGGGTCCTACGAGCAGTACTTC	CASSFDRGSYEQYF
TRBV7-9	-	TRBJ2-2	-	TGTGCCAGCAGCTTTCGGGGAGGCACCGGGGAGCTGTTTTTT	CASSFRGGTGELFF
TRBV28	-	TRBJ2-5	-	TGTGCCAGCAGTTTACTACGCCAGACCCAGTACTTC	CASSLLRQTQYF
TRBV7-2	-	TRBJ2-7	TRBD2	TGTGCCAGCAGCGGGGGGGGACTAGCAGGCGAGCAGTACTTC	CASSGGGLAGEQYF
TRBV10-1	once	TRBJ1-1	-	TGCGCCAGCAGCCACGGGAGTGGCACTGAAGCTTTCTTT	CASSHGSGTEAFF
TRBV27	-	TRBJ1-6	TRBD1	TGTGCCAGCAGTACCCGGACAGGAGGGGTATCGTCACCCCTCCACTTT	CASSTRTGGVSSPLHF
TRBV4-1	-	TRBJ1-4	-	TGCGCCAGCAGCAGTGGGCAAGGGGCAACTAATGAAAAACTGTTTTTT	CASSSGQGATNEKLFF
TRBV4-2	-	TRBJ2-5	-	TGTGCCAGCAGCCAAGGGTTAAGCGGCGGGGGCGTGGAGACCCAGTACTTC	CASSQGLSGGGVETQYF
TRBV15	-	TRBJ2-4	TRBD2	TGTGCCACCAGCAGAGCGGGACTAGCGGGTAAAAACATTCAGTACTTC	CATSRAGLAGKNIQYF
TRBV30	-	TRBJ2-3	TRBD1	TGTGCCTGGGAAACAGGGGCTACTAGCACAGATACGCAGTATTTT	CAWETGATSTDTQYF
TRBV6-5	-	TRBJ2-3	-	TGTGCCAGCAGCCGAAACGGAGCGGGCACAGATACGCAGTATTTT	CASSRNGAGTDTQYF
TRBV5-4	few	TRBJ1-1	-	TGTGCCAGCAGCTTGAGGGGCGGTTCTGAAGCTTTCTTT	CASSLRGGSEAFF
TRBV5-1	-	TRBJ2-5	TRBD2	TGCGCCAGCAGCCGCGGGACTAGCGGGGAGGAGACCCAGTACTTC	CASSRGTSGEETQYF
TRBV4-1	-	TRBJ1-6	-	TGCGCCAGCAGCCAAGACAGGGTGGTAAATTCACCCCTCCACTTT	CASSQDRVVNSPLHF
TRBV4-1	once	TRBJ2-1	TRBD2	TGCGCCAGCAGCCAAGTTGCTAGCGGGGGGAGGGATGAGCAGTTCTTC	CASSQVASGGRDEQFF
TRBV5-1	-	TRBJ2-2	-	TGCGCCAGCAGCCTGGACCTCGGCGGGTCCGGGGAGCTGTTTTTT	CASSLDLGGSGELFF
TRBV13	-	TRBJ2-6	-	TGTGCCAGCAGGCTCCAGGGGGCCAACGTCCTGACTTTC	CASRLQGANVLTF
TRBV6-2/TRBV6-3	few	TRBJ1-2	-	TGTGCCAGCAGTTACGAACTGAACTATGGCTACACCTTC	CASSYELNYGYTF
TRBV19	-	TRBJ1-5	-	TGTGCCAGTAGTATAGAGAGGCGAGGGTACAATCAGCCCCAGCATTTT	CASSIERRGYNQPQHF
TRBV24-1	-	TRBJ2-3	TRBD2	TGTGCCACCAGTGATACTAGCGGGGGGCCCACAGATACGCAGTATTTT	CATSDTSGGPTDTQYF
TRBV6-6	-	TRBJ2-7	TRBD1	TGTGCCAGCAGTCCTACAGGGGGCTCCTACGAGCAGTACTTC	CASSPTGGSYEQYF
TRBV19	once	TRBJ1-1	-	TGTGCCAGTAGTATAGTCGTAGCGGGGACTGAAGCTTTCTTT	CASSIVVAGTEAFF
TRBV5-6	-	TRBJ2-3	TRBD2	TGTGCCAGCAGCTCGACTAGCGGGGGCACAGATACGCAGTATTTT	CASSSTSGGTDTQYF
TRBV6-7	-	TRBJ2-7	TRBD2	TGTGCCAGCAGTTACTCGATGGTAGTGGGGGGAGGGTACGAGCAGTACTTC	CASSYSMVVGGGYEQYF
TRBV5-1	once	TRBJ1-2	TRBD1	TGCGCCAGCAGCTGGGAGGGGGACAGGGACTATGGCTACACCTTC	CASSWEGDRDYGYTF
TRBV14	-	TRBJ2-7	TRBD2	TGTGCCAGCAGCCCGGCCGCTAGCGGGGCCTACGAGCAGTACTTC	CASSPAASGAYEQYF
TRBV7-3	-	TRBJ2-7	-	TGTGCCAGCAGCCCCGGGATCTACTACGAGCAGTACTTC	CASSPGIYYEQYF
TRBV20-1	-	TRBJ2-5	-	TGCAGTGCTAGTCGCGCGGGCGGGGAGACCCAGTACTTC	CSASRAGGETQYF
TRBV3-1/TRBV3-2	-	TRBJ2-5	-	TGTGCCAGCAGCCCCCGTGGGGGGGCTGGGGAAGAGACCCAGTACTTC	CASSPRGGAGEETQYF
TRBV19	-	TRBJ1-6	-	TGTGCCAGTAGTACCAACAGGGCAGGTTCACCCCTCCACTTT	CASSTNRAGSPLHF
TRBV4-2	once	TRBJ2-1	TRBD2	TGTGCCAGCAGCCAAGACTCTAGCGGGGGAGGGAATGAGCAGTTCTTC	CASSQDSSGGGNEQFF
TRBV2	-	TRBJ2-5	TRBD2	TGTGCCAGCAGTGAAAGGCTAGCGGGGGGTGAGGAGACCCAGTACTTC	CASSERLAGGEETQYF
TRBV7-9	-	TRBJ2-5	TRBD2	TGTGCCAGCAGCTTAGCAGGGCTAGCGGAACAAGAGACCCAGTACTTC	CASSLAGLAEQETQYF
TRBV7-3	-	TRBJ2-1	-	TGTGCCAGCAGCCTCCTCAGTGAGCAGTTCTTC	CASSLLSEQFF
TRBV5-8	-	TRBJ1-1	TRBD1	TGTGCCAGCAGTCTTTTGAGGCCGACTCTTACAGGGGCTGAAGCTTTCTTT	CASSLLRPTLTGAEAFF
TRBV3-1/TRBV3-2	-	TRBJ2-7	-	TGTGCCAGCAGCAGCCACAGGATTACACCTGACGAGCAGTACTTC	CASSSHRITPDEQYF
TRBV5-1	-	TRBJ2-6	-	TGCGCCAGCAGCCGAGAGTCTGGGGCCAACGTCCTGACTTTC	CASSRESGANVLTF
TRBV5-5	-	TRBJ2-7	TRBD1	TGTGCCAGCAGCTCACAGGGGGCAAAATTGTACGAGCAGTACTTC	CASSSQGAKLYEQYF
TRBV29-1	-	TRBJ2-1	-	TGCAGCGTTTTAAGGGGGATGGGTCGCTCCTACAATGAGCAGTTCTTC	CSVLRGMGRSYNEQFF
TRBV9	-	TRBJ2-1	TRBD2	TGTGCCAGCAGCGTAGCCTTAGCGGGGGGCATGTCCTACAATGAGCAGTTCTTC	CASSVALAGGMSYNEQFF
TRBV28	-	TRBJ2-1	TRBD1	TGTGCCAGCAGTCGCGGGGACAGGGGGCAAGACAATGAGCAGTTCTTC	CASSRGDRGQDNEQFF
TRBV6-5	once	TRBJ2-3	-	TGTGCCAGCGCAACTAGTCGAGGATCGGCAGATACGCAGTATTTT	CASATSRGSADTQYF
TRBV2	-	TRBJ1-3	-	TGTGCCAGCATGGGAGGGGAGAACACCATATATTTT	CASMGGENTIYF
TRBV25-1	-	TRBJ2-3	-	TGTGCCAGCAGTGCCGGCGTACGGGGGAGATCAGATACGCAGTATTTT	CASSAGVRGRSDTQYF
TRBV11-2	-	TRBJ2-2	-	TGTGCCAGCAGCTCCCTCCTCGGGGAGCTGTTTTTT	CASSSLLGELFF
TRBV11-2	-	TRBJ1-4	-	TGTGCCAGCAGTTCAAGGGGGACTAATGAAAAACTGTTTTTT	CASSSRGTNEKLFF
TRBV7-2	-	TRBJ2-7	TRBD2	TGTGCCAGCAGATCTACAGCGGGGGCGGACGAGCAGTACTTC	CASRSTAGADEQYF
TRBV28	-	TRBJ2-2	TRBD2	TGTGCCAGCAGTTCTCTCTGGACTAGCGGAGAGAGACACACCGGGGAGCTGTTTTTT	CASSSLWTSGERHTGELFF
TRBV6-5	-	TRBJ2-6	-	TGTGCCAGCAGTACAGGGTCATGGGCCAACGTCCTGACTTTC	CASSTGSWANVLTF
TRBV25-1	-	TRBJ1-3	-	TGTGCCAGCAGCAGGGGATCCGGAAACACCATATATTTT	CASSRGSGNTIYF
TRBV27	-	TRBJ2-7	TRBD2	TGTGCCAGCAGTTTCTTCGGGGGGGGTTTCGAGCAGTACTTC	CASSFFGGGFEQYF
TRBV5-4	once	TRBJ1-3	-	TGTGCCAGCAGCTCACGGACCTCCGGGGACACCATATATTTT	CASSSRTSGDTIYF
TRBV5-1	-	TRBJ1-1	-	TGCGCCAGCACCGATTTAGGAGGGGTAGACACTGAAGCTTTCTTT	CASTDLGGVDTEAFF